Detailed here is one T cell receptor beta chain. V shed 5 bases and J 9 bases; nucleotides not matched to a gene: 5. Germline V gene sequence: CDR1 GTSNPN, CDR2 SVGIG (reference sequence). The CDR3 sequence is 14 residues long. Profiled with immunoSEQ multiplex PCR; TCRdb holds only in-frame clones, not every one. The data hold 70,000 to 85,000 clones, with approximately 80% observed a single time. The sample is drawn from a study of PD-L1 blockade in urothelial cancer. The specimen was PBMCs, collected around atezolizumab (anti-PD-L1) treatment. The rearrangement links TRBV30 to TRBJ2-3, with 16 bases fitting TRBD2. The receptor comes from a man aged 65-85 years with urothelial cancer. CDR3 residues: CAWGTSGRGNTQYF. The DNA of the CDR3 is TGTGCCTGGGGGACTAGCGGGAGGGGGAACACGCAGTATTTT.